The 3 T cell receptor beta chains presented below share a single source sample, sequenced in a study of T cell responses to AZD1222 COVID-19 vaccine. Measured with immunoSEQ multiplex PCR; TCRdb has only the in-frame clones, and not every one. The table records about 100,000 clones, 85% to 90% of them present only once. This specimen was peripheral blood, taken on day 0 of AZD1222 vaccination. These receptors all stem from an adult in good health.

The chain has TRBV9 and TRBJ2-7, with 12 bases identical to TRBD2. The CDR3 loop spans 15 amino acids. J was trimmed by 2 bases and V by 0 bases; bases with no gene match: 0. Germline assignment: CDR1 SGDLS and CDR2 YYNGEE. CDR3 in DNA: TGTGCCAGCAGCGTAGGACTAGCGGGGGCCTACGAGCAGTACTTC. Its translation: CASSVGLAGAYEQYF.

This chain joins TRBV6-6 and TRBJ2-1; D remains unclear. Germline V gene lookup returns CDR1 MNHNY and CDR2 SVGAGI (reference sequence). Trimming took off 2 bases at V and 0 bases at J, with 8 bases between the two ends. This CDR3 has 15 residues. The CDR3 DNA reads TGTGCCAGCAGTTACGCGCGTAGCTCCTACAATGAGCAGTTCTTC. Its protein product is CASSYARSSYNEQFF.

The gene calls are TRBV21-1 and TRBJ1-3; the table's D call TRBD1 went unverified against the DNA. TRBV21-1 is recorded as a pseudogene. The CDR3 has 16 residues. The CDR3 DNA is TGTGCCAGCAGCGCCGATCCACAGGGGATGGGAAACACCATATATTTT. This gives the protein CASSADPQGMGNTIYF.